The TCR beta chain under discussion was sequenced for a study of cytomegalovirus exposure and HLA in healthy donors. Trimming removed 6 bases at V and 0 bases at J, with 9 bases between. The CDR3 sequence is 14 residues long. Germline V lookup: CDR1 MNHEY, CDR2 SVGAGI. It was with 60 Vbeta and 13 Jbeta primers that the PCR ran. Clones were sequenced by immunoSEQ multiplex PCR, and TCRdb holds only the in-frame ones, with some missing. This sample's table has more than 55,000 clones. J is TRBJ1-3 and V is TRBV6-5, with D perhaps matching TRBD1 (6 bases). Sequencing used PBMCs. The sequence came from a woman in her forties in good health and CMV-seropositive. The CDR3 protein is CASSRGGSGNTIYF. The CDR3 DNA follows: TGTGCCAGCAGCAGGGGTGGCTCTGGAAACACCATATATTTT.